A selection of T cell receptor beta chains follows, all from one sample in a study of T cell responses to AZD1222 COVID-19 vaccine. The repertoire was sequenced with immunoSEQ multiplex PCR; TCRdb's copy has only in-frame clones and lacks some. This table holds 110,000 or so clones, around 93% found once. Sample: peripheral blood, taken on day 0 of AZD1222 vaccination. The origin of the receptors is an adult in good health. Both conserved end residues are part of each CDR3. The D gene is left open where the match is weak. Rows give clone size only sometimes, using once, few, many, or a class for an expanded clone.

j_gene | d_gene | abundance | v_gene | CDR3aa | CDR3nt
TRBJ1-2 | TRBD1 | once | TRBV27 | CASSLSSGQGNYGYTF | TGTGCCAGCAGTTTATCGTCCGGACAGGGAAACTATGGCTACACCTTC
TRBJ2-2 | . | . | TRBV3-1/TRBV3-2 | CASSRLAASTGELFF | TGTGCCAGCAGCCGGTTAGCGGCCAGCACCGGGGAGCTGTTTTTT
TRBJ2-7 | . | . | TRBV6-1 | CASSESSTNYEQYF | TGTGCCAGCAGTGAAAGCTCAACAAATTACGAGCAGTACTTC
TRBJ1-1 | . | . | TRBV30 | CACPRDKNTEAFF | TGTGCCTGTCCAAGGGACAAGAACACTGAAGCTTTCTTT
TRBJ2-7 | . | . | TRBV27 | CASSLVTGRSYEQYF | TGTGCCAGCAGTTTAGTTACGGGACGCTCCTACGAGCAGTACTTC
TRBJ2-7 | . | . | TRBV6-5 | CASAPGGGQRSEQYF | TGTGCCAGTGCCCCCGGGGGGGGACAGCGTTCTGAGCAGTACTTC
TRBJ1-5 | . | . | TRBV27 | CASSLYGGNQPQHF | TGTGCCAGCAGTTTATATGGGGGCAATCAGCCCCAGCATTTT
TRBJ1-2 | . | . | TRBV5-4 | CASSLDNSEGEGYTF | TGTGCCAGCAGCTTGGACAATTCAGAGGGAGAGGGCTACACCTTC
TRBJ2-3 | . | . | TRBV21-1 | CASSKEATFSTDTQYF | TGTGCCAGCAGCAAAGAAGCGACGTTTAGCACAGATACGCAGTATTTT
TRBJ1-4 | . | . | TRBV28 | CASSSAGQFNEKLFF | TGTGCCAGCAGTTCCGCTGGACAGTTTAATGAAAAACTGTTTTTT
TRBJ1-1 | . | . | TRBV7-9 | CASSFLPGLGNTEAFF | TGTGCCAGCAGCTTTCTTCCCGGGTTGGGGAACACTGAAGCTTTCTTT
TRBJ1-5 | . | . | TRBV2 | CASSVWGLNQPQHF | TGTGCCAGCAGTGTTTGGGGCTTGAATCAGCCCCAGCATTTT
TRBJ1-1 | . | . | TRBV19 | CASSWQGTMNTEAFF | TGTGCCAGTAGTTGGCAGGGGACTATGAACACTGAAGCTTTCTTT
TRBJ1-1 | . | . | TRBV19 | CASSIPPRAEAFF | TGTGCCAGTAGTATACCCCCCCGTGCTGAAGCTTTCTTT
TRBJ1-4 | . | . | TRBV18 | CASSPGSANEKLFF | TGTGCCAGCTCACCTGGGTCGGCTAATGAAAAACTGTTTTTT
TRBJ2-5 | . | few | TRBV27 | CASSGGETQYF | TGTGCCAGCAGCGGGGGAGAGACCCAGTACTTC
TRBJ1-4 | . | medium-sized | TRBV6-1 | CASSDPGGTNEKLFF | TGTGCCAGCAGTGACCCGGGGGGGACTAATGAAAAACTGTTTTTT
TRBJ1-1 | . | . | TRBV30 | CAWKKKGDTEAFF | TGTGCCTGGAAAAAGAAGGGGGACACTGAAGCTTTCTTT